These 21 T cell receptor beta chains originate from one sample sequenced in a study of monozygotic twins with inflammatory bowel disease. One entry per CDR3 protein, without DNA, is what TCRdb gives after re-calling the 5' RACE reads. The sample data list 80,000 or so distinct CDR3 sequences. The specimen sequenced was blood. All receptors come from a human donor with ulcerative colitis or Crohn's disease, or a healthy co-twin of an affected twin (not recorded which).

The chain uses TRBV12-3 or TRBV12-4 and TRBJ1-2; absent DNA, TCRdb's TRBD1 call cannot be checked. The CDR3 runs to 14 residues. This CDR3 reads CASPWTGVNYGYTF.

This rearrangement joins TRBV12-5 to TRBJ1-4. This CDR3 region has 14 residues. Germline assignment: CDR1 LGHNT and CDR2 FRNRAP. The CDR3 here is CASGTGTNNEKLFF.

CDR3 region: CASSQSPGGRNEQFF. The chain recombines TRBV4-1 with TRBJ2-1; the TCRdb call, TRBD1, lacks DNA for checking. Per germline, CDR1 MGHRA and CDR2 YSYEKL. The CDR3 runs 15 residues.

The genes are TRBV5-1 and TRBJ2-5; TCRdb picks TRBD1, but there is no DNA to check that call. The CDR3 runs 15 residues. Germline V gene data show CDR1 as SGHRS and CDR2 as YFSETQ. The CDR3 reads CASSPIQGAMETQYF. The whole variable domain, filled in from reference TRBV5-1 and TRBJ2-5, reads KAGVTQTPRYLIKTRGQQVTLSCSPISGHRSVSWYQQTPGQGLQFLFEYFSETQRNKGNFPGRFSGRQFSNSRSEMNVSTLELGDSALYLCASSPIQGAMETQYFGPGTRLLVL.

The V gene is TRBV20-1, the J gene TRBJ1-1; TCRdb lists TRBD1, though no DNA is available to test this call. This CDR3 is built from 14 residues. CDR1 DFQATT and CDR2 SNEGSKA come from the germline V gene (reference sequence). This chain's CDR3 is CNARDATAYTEAFF.

V and J are TRBV5-1 and TRBJ1-2. Germline values: CDR1 SGHRS, CDR2 YFSETQ. This CDR3 region has 15 residues. CDR3 protein: CASSLQALPEYGYTF.

This sequence joins TRBV7-9 and TRBJ2-5. The germline V gene encodes CDR1 SEHNR and CDR2 FQNEAQ (reference sequence). This CDR3 is 16 amino acids long. The CDR3 sequence: CASSLDAVWNQETQYF.

This chain links TRBV2 with TRBJ2-5; TCRdb's D call of TRBD1 is untestable without DNA. The CDR3 extends over 15 amino acids. Germline V gene sequence: CDR1 SNHLY, CDR2 FYNNEI. The CDR3 sequence: CASSGAGSGKETQYF.

V usage is TRBV15 and J usage is TRBJ2-3; TCRdb picks TRBD1, but there is no DNA to check that call. CDR1 is LNHNV, CDR2 YYDKDF, per germline (reference sequence). This CDR3 spans 15 amino acids. CDR3: CATSRDGGGTDTQYF. Full variable domain (remainder filled in from reference TRBV15 and TRBJ2-3): DAMVIQNPRYQVTQFGKPVTLSCSQTLNHNVMYWYQQKSSQAPKLLFHYYDKDFNNEADTPDNFQSRRPNTSFCFLDIRSPGLGDTAMYLCATSRDGGGTDTQYFGPGTRLTVL.

This chain links TRBV7-9 with TRBJ1-1; without DNA, the TCRdb call of TRBD1 cannot be checked. The CDR3 totals 12 residues. The germline CDR1 and CDR2 sequences are SEHNR and FQNEAQ (reference sequence). The CDR3 loop is CAWGSWDTEAFF.

This chain joins TRBV18 and TRBJ1-1; TCRdb's D call of TRBD1 is untestable without DNA. The CDR3 covers 14 residues. Germline-derived CDR1 and CDR2 are KGHSH and LQKENI. The CDR3 loop reads CASSPTGMDTEAFF.

The rearrangement uses TRBV7-3 and TRBJ1-1; the D call from TCRdb, TRBD1, cannot be confirmed without DNA. Germline lookup yields CDR1 SGHTA and CDR2 FQGTGA. The CDR3 loop spans 13 amino acids. This CDR3 reads CASSLNRGREAFF.

The rearrangement uses TRBV5-4 and TRBJ2-1; absent DNA, TCRdb's TRBD1 call cannot be checked. CDR1 is SGHNT and CDR2 is YYREEE in the germline V gene (reference sequence). The CDR3 loop spans 13 amino acids. The CDR3 loop is CASSFTGVREQFF. Full variable domain (missing parts from reference TRBV5-4 and TRBJ2-1): ETGVTQSPTHLIKTRGQQVTLRCSSQSGHNTVSWYQQALGQGPQFIFQYYREEENGRGNFPPRFSGLQFPNYSSELNVNALELDDSALYLCASSFTGVREQFFGPGTRLTVL.

V gene TRBV2 combines with J gene TRBJ1-4; TCRdb proposes TRBD1, but this gene call is untestable without DNA. The CDR3 length is 12 residues. Germline V gene lookup returns CDR1 SNHLY and CDR2 FYNNEI. The CDR3: CASILQGEKLFF.

V usage is TRBV12-3 or TRBV12-4 and J usage is TRBJ1-4. The CDR3 covers 11 residues. The CDR3 spells CASSLGEKLFF.

The rearrangement joins TRBV12-3 or TRBV12-4 to TRBJ1-5; TCRdb proposes TRBD1, but this gene call is untestable without DNA. The CDR3 extends over 14 amino acids. CDR3 in amino acids: CASSPDRGLGPQHF.

V gene TRBV12-5 combines with J gene TRBJ1-5; TCRdb returns TRBD1, unconfirmable since there is no DNA. CDR1 is LGHNT and CDR2 is FRNRAP in the germline V gene. The CDR3 totals 15 residues. CDR3 residues: CASGLQSGVNQPQHF.

J is TRBJ1-5 and V is TRBV12-3 or TRBV12-4; TCRdb's assignment of TRBD1 cannot be checked, as there is no DNA. The CDR3 sequence is 16 residues long. The CDR3 sequence is CASSLALGDSNQPQHF.

This chain uses TRBV2 with TRBJ2-3; the D call from TCRdb, TRBD2, cannot be confirmed without DNA. Germline V gene data show CDR1 as SNHLY and CDR2 as FYNNEI. The CDR3 loop spans 13 amino acids. This chain's CDR3 is CATRGTSVGTQYF. The full variable domain, its missing parts supplied by reference TRBV2 and TRBJ2-3, is EPEVTQTPSHQVTQMGQEVILRCVPISNHLYFYWYRQILGQKVEFLVSFYNNEISEKSEIFDDQFSVERPDGSNFTLKIRSTKLEDSAMYFCATRGTSVGTQYFGPGTRLTVL.

The rearrangement links TRBV9 to TRBJ2-1; TCRdb proposes TRBD2, but this gene call is untestable without DNA. This CDR3 is 13 amino acids long. Germline V gives CDR1 SGDLS, CDR2 YYNGEE. The CDR3 sequence: CASSAAGWDEQFF.

This rearrangement joins TRBV4-2 to TRBJ2-5; TCRdb reports TRBD1, a call that lacks DNA to check it against. Germline loops: CDR1 LGHNA, CDR2 YNFKEQ. This CDR3 contains 15 residues. The CDR3 here is CASSQAGLREETQYF.